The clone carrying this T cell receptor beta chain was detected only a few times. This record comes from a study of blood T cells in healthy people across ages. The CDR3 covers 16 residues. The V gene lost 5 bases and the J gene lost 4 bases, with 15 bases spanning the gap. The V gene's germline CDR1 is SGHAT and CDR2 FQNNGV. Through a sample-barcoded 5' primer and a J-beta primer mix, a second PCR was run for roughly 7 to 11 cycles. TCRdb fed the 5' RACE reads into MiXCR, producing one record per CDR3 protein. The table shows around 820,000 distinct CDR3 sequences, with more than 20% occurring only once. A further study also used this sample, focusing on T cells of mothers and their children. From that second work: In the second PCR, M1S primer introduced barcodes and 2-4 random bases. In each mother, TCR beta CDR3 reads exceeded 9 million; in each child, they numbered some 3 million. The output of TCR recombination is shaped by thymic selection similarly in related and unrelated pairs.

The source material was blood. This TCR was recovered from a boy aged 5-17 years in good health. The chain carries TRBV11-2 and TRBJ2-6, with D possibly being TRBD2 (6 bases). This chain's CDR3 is CASSRIRGSGANVLTF. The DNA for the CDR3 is TGTGCCAGCAGCCGAATCCGGGGGTCCGGGGCCAACGTCCTGACTTTC.